This T cell receptor beta chain stems from a study of human T cells and chemical hapten exposure (TCRdb year 2021). At the level of the whole study: For sensitization, 2% DPC in acetone was applied to a 2 cm by 2 cm area of upper inner arm skin. Weekly therapeutic DPC doses were additionally applied to the scalp of patients throughout the roughly 25-week study period. Patch tests used Finn chambers with 0.01% DPC on the upper back, scored after 6 days by International Contact Dermatitis Research Group standards. Most of the patients in the cohort were female, and the cohort covered alopecia areata with under or over 50% scalp involvement, alopecia totalis and alopecia universalis. Libraries were pooled for sequencing, and per-sample TCR yields varied mainly because of small differences in library volumes within the pool. This study followed changes in the peripheral blood TCR repertoire in vivo during primary and secondary sensitization of alopecia patients to the hapten diphenylcyclopropenone (DPC). Blood samples were taken from patients before sensitization (week 0) and at 2, 6 and about 24 weeks after DPC sensitization. Roughly 30 alopecia patients provided blood for TCR sequencing at one to four time points (pre-sensitization, 2, 6 and 24 weeks). The paper's findings and limits, for the study overall: A positive correlation was found between the number of PT1 expanded TCRs and patch test score, with significance reached at thresholds 8, 16 and 32 but not 4. The number of TCRs above 1 in 1000 frequency did not change with DPC sensitization; there was no evidence of global repertoire structure alterations. Significantly more large CDR3 similarity clusters were formed by expanded TCRs than by pre-sensitization or healthy control sets, consistent with antigen-driven responses. All patients had alopecia, a presumed autoimmune disease, so their immune response might differ from that of healthy individuals. Repeated subsampling changed both the strength of the expansion versus patch-test correlation and the threshold at which the correlation became significant.

Relative to germline, V is 5 bases shorter and J is 1 base shorter, with 8 bases between their ends. In the germline V gene (reference sequence), CDR1 corresponds to LNHDA and CDR2 to SQIVND. From the cysteine through the phenylalanine, the CDR3 covers 14 amino acids. Only the CDR3 DNA is retained, 42 bases long and in frame from the first base. Explained via the paper, the time point label denotes: patch test 1, 2 weeks after DPC sensitization. This specimen's treatment or condition label, interpreted: therapeutic diphenylcyclopropenone sensitization with weekly scalp DPC. At each patch-test visit, blood was drawn before the patch test was applied. Patients were eligible if aged 18 to 70, diagnosed with alopecia and judged suitable for DPC therapy, and pregnant patients were excluded. Total RNA was isolated from unfractionated whole blood collected in Tempus Blood RNA tubes. This clonotype was seen repeatedly, ten times or more. The specificity of this receptor is unknown. Qualities for individual bases were not recorded, and no much larger clone is one base off.

The library was made by RACE. The sequencing machine was a NextSeq 500. Library preparation attached unique molecular identifiers to individual cDNA molecules for quantitative, reproducible TCR counting. For every blood RNA sample, sequencing covered both the TCR alpha and TCR beta chains. The paper's data handling went like this. Samples had a median of approximately 96,000 TCRs, with a range from about 23,224 to 750,000. V, J and CDR3 annotation of the TCR reads was carried out using the Decombinator software suite. For the PS versus PT1 abundance plots, all samples were subsampled to the same number of TCRs (28,000). TCRs were defined as expanded if absent before sensitization and observed at least eight times at the 2-week time point. TCRdb itself trimmed the public reads at Q25 with fastp, ran MiXCR and retained productive beta chains. Duplicate CDR3 protein sequences are folded into a single record with the most common DNA and genes. V and J calls and clone size were set by TCRdb, not the authors. Within this sample are roughly 200,000 distinct CDR3 sequences, with around 24% of them counted one time only. The biggest ten clones account for approximately 6.7% of the sample.

The sequencing here drew on whole blood, taken in connection with sensitization to the hapten diphenylcyclopropenone (DPC). The rearrangement joined TRBV19 to TRBJ2-2, with no D gene named confidently. This TCR came from a woman between 45 and 65 years old with alopecia areata. Some clones in this sample may be carry-over from other donors' samples. The DNA is as follows: TGTGCCAGTAGTGTACGTCAGAACACCGGGGAGCTGTTTTTT. Its coded protein is CASSVRQNTGELFF.